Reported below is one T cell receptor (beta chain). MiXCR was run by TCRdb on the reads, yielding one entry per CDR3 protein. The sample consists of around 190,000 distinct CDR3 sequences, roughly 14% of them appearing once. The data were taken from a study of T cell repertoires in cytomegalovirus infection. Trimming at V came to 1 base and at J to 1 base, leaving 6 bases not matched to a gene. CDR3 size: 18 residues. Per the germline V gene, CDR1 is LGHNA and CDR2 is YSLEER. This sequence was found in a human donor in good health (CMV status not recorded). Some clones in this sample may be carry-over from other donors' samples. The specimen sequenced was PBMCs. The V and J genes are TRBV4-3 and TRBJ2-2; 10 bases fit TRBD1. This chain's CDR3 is CASSQVPTGGRNTGELFF. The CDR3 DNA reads TGCGCCAGCAGCCAAGTTCCGACAGGGGGCCGGAACACCGGGGAGCTGTTTTTT.